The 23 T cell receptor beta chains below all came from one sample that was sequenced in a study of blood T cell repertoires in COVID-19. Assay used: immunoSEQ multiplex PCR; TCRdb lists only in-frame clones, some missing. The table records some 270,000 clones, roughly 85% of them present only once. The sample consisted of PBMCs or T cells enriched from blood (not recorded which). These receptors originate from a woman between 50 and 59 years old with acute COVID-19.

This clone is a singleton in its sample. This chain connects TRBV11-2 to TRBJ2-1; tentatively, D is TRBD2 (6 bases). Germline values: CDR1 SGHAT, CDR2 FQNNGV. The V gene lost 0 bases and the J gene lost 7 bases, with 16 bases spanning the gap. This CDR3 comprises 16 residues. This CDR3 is CASSLESAGRWNEQFF. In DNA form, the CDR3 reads TGTGCCAGCAGCTTAGAGTCCGCGGGGCGTTGGAATGAGCAGTTCTTC.

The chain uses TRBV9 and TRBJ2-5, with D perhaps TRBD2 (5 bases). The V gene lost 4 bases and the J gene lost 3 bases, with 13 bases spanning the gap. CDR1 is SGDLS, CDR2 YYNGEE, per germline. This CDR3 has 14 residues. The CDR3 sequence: CASSLQSSEETQYF. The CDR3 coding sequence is TGTGCCAGCAGCTTACAGAGTAGCGAAGAGACCCAGTACTTC.

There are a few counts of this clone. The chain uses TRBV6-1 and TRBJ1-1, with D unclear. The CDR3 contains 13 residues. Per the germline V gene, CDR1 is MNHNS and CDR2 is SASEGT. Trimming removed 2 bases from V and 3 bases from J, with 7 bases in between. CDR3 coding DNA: TGTGCCAGCAGTGAATTGAGAGACACTGAAGCTTTCTTT. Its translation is CASSELRDTEAFF.

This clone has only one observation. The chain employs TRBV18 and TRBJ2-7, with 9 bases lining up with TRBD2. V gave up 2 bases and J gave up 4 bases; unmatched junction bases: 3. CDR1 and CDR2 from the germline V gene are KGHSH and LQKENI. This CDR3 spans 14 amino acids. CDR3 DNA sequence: TGTGCCAGCTCACCAGGGGGACTAGCTTACGAGCAGTACTTC. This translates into CASSPGGLAYEQYF.

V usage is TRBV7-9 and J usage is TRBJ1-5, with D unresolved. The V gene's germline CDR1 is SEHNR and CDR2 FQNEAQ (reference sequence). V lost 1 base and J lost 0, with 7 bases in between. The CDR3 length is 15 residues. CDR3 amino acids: CASSLDTNSNQPQHF. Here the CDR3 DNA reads TGTGCCAGCAGCTTAGATACTAATAGCAATCAGCCCCAGCATTTT.

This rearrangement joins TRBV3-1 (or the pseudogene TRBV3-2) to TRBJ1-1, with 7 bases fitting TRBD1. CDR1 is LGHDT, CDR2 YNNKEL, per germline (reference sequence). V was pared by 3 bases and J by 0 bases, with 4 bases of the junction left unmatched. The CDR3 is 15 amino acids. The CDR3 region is CASSHRGGMNTEAFF. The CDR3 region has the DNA TGTGCCAGCAGCCACCGAGGGGGCATGAACACTGAAGCTTTCTTT.

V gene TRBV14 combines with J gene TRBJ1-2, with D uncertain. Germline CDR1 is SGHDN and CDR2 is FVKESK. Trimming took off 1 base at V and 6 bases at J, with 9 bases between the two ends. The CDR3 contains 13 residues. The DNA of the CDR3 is TGTGCCAGCAGCCAAGGGTACAGACATGGCTACACCTTC. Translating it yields CASSQGYRHGYTF.

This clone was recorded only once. The CDR3 region is CASSDRGKDTEAFF. The CDR3 DNA is TGTGCCAGTAGTGACAGGGGAAAGGACACTGAAGCTTTCTTT. This chain links TRBV19 with TRBJ1-1; 8 nucleotides agree with TRBD1. The CDR3 runs 14 residues. Germline trimming cut 5 bases from V and 3 bases from J; bases unmatched to any gene: 5. The V gene's germline CDR1 is LNHDA and CDR2 SQIVND (reference sequence).

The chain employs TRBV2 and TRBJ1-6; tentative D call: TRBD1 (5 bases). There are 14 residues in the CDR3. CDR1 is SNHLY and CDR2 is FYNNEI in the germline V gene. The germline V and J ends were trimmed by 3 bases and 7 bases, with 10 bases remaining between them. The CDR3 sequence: CASSDQTVNSPLHF. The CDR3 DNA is TGTGCCAGCAGTGACCAGACAGTAAATTCACCCCTCCACTTT.

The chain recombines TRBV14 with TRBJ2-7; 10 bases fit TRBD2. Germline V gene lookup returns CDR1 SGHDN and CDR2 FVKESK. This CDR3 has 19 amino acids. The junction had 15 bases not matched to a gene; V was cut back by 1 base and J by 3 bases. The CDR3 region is CASSQAYRPGLARHYEQYF. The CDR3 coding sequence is TGTGCCAGCAGCCAAGCCTACCGACCGGGACTAGCGCGCCACTACGAGCAGTACTTC.

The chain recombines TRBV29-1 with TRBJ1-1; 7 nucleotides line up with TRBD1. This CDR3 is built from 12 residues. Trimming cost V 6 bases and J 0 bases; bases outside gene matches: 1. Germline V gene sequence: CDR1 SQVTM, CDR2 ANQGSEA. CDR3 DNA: TGCAGCGTCCAGGGGGTGAACACTGAAGCTTTCTTT. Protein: CSVQGVNTEAFF.

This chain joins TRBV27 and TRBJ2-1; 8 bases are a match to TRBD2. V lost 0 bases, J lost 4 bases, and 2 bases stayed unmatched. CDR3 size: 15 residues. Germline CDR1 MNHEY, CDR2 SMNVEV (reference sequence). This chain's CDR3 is CASSLSSGGYNEQFF. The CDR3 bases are TGTGCCAGCAGTTTATCTTCGGGGGGGTACAATGAGCAGTTCTTC.

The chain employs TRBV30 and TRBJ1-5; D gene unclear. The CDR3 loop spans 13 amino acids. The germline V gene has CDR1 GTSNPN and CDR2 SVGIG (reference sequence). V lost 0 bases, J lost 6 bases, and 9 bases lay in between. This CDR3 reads CAWSVEGFQPQHF. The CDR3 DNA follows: TGTGCCTGGAGTGTAGAGGGTTTTCAGCCCCAGCATTTT.

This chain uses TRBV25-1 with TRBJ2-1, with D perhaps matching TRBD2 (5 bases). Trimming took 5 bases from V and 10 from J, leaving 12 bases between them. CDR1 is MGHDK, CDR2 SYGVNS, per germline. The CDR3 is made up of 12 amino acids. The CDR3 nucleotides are TGTGCCAGCAGTCCCGGGATGGGAGAGCAGTTCTTC. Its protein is CASSPGMGEQFF.

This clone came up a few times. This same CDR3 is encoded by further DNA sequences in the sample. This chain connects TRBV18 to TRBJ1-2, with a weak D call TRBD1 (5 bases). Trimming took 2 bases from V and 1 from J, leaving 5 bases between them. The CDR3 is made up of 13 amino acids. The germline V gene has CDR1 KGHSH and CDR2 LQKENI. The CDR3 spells CASSPDSNYGYTF. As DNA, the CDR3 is TGTGCCAGCTCACCAGACAGTAACTATGGCTACACCTTC. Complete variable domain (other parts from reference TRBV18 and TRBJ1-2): NAGVMQNPRHLVRRRGQEARLRCSPMKGHSHVYWYRQLPEEGLKFMVYLQKENIIDESGMPKERFSAEFPKEGPSILRIQQVVRGDSAAYFCASSPDSNYGYTFGSGTRLTVV.

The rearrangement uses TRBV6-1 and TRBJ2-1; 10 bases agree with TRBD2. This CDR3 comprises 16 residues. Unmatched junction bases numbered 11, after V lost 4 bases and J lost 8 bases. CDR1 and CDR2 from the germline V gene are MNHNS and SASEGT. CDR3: CASSAPSGGTGDEQFF. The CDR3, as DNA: TGTGCCAGCAGTGCCCCTAGCGGGGGTACTGGGGATGAGCAGTTCTTC.

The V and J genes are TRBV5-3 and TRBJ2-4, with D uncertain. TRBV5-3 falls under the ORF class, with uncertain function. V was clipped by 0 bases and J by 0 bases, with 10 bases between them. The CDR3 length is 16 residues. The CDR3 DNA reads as TGTGCCAGAAGCTTGGTGACACCCTTAGCCAAAAACATTCAGTACTTC. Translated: CARSLVTPLAKNIQYF.

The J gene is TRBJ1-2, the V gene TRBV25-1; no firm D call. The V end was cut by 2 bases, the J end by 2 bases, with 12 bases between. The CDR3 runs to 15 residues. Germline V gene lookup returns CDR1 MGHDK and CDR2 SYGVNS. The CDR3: CASSEAVETNYGYTF. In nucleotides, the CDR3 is TGTGCCAGCAGTGAAGCGGTCGAAACCAACTATGGCTACACCTTC.

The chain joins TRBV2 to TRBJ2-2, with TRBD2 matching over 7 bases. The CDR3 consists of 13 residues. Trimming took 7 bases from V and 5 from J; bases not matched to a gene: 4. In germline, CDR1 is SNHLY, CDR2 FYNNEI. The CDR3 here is CASNGEGTGELFF. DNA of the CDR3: TGTGCCAGCAATGGGGAGGGGACCGGGGAGCTGTTTTTT.

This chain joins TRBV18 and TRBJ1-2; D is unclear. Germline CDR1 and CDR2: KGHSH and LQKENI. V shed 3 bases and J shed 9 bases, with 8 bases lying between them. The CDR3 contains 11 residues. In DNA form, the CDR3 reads TGTGCCAGCTCACCTACAGAACGCTACACCTTC. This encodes CASSPTERYTF.

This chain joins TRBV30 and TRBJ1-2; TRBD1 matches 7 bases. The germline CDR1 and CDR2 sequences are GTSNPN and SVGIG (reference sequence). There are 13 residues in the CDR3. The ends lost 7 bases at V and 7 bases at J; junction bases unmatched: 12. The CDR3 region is CASRDSGSGGYTF. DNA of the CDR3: TGTGCCTCCCGGGACAGTGGATCTGGTGGCTACACCTTC.

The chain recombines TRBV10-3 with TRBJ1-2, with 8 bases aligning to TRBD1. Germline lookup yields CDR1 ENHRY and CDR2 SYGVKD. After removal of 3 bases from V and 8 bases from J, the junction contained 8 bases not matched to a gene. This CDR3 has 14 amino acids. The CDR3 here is CAISEPTGAQGYTF. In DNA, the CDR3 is TGTGCCATCAGTGAACCGACAGGGGCTCAGGGCTACACCTTC.

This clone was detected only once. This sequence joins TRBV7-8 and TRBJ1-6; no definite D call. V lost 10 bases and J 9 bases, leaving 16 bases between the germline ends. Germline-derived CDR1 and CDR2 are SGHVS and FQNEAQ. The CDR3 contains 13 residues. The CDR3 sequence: CATERGVGSPLHF. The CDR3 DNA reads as TGTGCCACAGAGCGGGGAGTCGGTTCACCCCTCCACTTT.